The T cell receptor (beta chain) under discussion was sequenced for a study of T cell responses to AZD1222 COVID-19 vaccine. Trimming removed 5 bases at V and 0 bases at J, with 12 bases between. Germline V gene lookup returns CDR1 SGHNT and CDR2 YYREEE (reference sequence). The CDR3 has 15 amino acids. Sequenced by immunoSEQ multiplex PCR; TCRdb stores in-frame clones only, minus some. The sample holds about 120,000 clones, approximately 88% seen once. Study-wide results and caveats: At 160-218 and 743-854, vaccine-associated CD4 TCRs were dominant, and they spanned spike. At baseline, just 5 or 6 AZD1222 recipients tested seropositive. Spike-specific TCR repertoires showed rising breadth and depth after two AZD1222 doses. Donors were mostly white British, more females; clonal diversity possibly underestimated.

This clone was recorded a few times. Its cognate antigen is unknown. The source material was peripheral blood, sampled on day 0 of AZD1222 vaccination. This TCR was recovered from an adult in good health. The chain links TRBV5-4 to TRBJ2-1; D not certain. The CDR3 sequence: CASRSGVSSYNEQFF. The CDR3 coding sequence is TGTGCCAGCAGATCCGGAGTGAGCTCCTACAATGAGCAGTTCTTC.